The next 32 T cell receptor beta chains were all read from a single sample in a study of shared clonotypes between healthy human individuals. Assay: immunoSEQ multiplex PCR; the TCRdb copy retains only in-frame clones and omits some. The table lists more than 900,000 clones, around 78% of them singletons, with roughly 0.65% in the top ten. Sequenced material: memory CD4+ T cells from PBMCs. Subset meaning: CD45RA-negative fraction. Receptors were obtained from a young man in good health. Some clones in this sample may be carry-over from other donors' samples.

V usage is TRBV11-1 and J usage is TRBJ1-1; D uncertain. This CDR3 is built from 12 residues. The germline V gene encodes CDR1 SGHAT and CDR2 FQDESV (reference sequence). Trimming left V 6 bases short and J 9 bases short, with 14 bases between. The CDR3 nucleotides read TGTGCCAGCAGTCCCGATGGGCAGAAAGCTTTCTTT. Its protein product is CASSPDGQKAFF.

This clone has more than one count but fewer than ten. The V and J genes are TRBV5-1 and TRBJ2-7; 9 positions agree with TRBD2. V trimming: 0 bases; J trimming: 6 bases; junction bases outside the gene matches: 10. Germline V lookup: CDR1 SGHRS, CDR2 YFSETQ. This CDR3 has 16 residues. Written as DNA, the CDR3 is TGCGCCAGCAGCTTGGATAGCGGGAGTGGGTTCTCCGAGCAGTACTTC. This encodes CASSLDSGSGFSEQYF.

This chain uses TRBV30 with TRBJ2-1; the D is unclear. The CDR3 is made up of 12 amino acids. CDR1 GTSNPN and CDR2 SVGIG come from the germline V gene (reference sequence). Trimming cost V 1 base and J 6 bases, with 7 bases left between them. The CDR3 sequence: CAWSDPGNEQFF. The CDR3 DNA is TGTGCCTGGAGTGACCCCGGCAATGAGCAGTTCTTC.

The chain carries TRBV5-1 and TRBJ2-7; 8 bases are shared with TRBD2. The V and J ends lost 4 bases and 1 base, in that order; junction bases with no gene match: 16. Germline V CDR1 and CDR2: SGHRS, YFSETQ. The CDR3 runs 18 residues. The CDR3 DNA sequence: TGCGCCAGCAGCCCAAGTCCCTCAGCGGGAGTGATATCCTACGAGCAGTACTTC. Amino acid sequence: CASSPSPSAGVISYEQYF.

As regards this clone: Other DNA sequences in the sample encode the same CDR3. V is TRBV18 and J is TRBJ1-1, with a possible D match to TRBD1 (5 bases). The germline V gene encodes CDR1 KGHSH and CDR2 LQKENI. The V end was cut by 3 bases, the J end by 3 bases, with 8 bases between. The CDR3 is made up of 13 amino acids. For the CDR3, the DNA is TGTGCCAGCTCACCCGGCAGGGACACTGAAGCTTTCTTT. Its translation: CASSPGRDTEAFF.

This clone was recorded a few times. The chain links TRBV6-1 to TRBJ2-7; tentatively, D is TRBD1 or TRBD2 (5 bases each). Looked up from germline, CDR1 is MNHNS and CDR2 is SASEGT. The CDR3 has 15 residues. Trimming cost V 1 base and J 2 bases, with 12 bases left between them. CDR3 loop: CASSEEGRGTYEQYF. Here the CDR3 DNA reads TGTGCCAGCAGTGAAGAGGGCCGGGGCACCTACGAGCAGTACTTC.

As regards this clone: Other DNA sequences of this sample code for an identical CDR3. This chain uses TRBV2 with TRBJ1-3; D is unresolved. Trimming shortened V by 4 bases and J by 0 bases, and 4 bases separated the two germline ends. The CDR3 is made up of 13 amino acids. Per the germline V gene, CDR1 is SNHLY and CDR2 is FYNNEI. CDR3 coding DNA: TGTGCCAGCAGTGTAGGCTCTGGAAACACCATATATTTT. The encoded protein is CASSVGSGNTIYF.

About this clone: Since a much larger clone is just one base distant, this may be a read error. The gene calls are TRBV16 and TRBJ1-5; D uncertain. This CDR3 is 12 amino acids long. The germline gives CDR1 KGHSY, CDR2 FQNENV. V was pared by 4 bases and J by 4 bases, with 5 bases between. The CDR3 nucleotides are TGTGCCAGCAGCCCACCGAATCAGCCCCAGCATTTT. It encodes CASSPPNQPQHF. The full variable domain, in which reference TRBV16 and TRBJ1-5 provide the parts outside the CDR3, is GEEVAQTPKHLVRGEGQKAKLYCAPIKGHSYVFWYQQVLKNEFKFLISFQNENVFDETGMPKERFSAKCLPNSPCSLEIQATKLEDSAVYFCASSPPNQPQHFGDGTRLSIL.

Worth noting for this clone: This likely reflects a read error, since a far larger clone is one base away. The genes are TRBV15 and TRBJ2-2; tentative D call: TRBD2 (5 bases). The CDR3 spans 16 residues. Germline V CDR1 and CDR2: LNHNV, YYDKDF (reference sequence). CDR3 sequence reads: CATTRGLRENTGELFF. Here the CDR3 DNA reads TGTGCCACCACCAGAGGATTGAGGGAGAACACCGGGGAGCTGTTTTTT.

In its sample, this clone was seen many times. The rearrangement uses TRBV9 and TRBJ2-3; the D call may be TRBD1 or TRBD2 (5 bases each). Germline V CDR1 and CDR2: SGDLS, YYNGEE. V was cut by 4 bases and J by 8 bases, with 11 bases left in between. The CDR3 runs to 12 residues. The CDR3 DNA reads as TGTGCCAGCAGCTCGGGACCCAGTACGCAGTATTTT. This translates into CASSSGPSTQYF.

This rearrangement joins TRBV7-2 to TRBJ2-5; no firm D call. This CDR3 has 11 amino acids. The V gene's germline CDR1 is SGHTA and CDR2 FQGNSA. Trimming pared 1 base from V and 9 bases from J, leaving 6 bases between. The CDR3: CASSLGLAQYF. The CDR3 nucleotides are TGTGCCAGCAGCTTAGGGTTAGCCCAGTACTTC.

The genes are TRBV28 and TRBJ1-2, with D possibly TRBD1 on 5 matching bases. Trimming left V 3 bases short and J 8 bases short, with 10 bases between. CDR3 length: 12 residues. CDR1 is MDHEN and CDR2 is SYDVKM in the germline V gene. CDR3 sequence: CASSFGARGYTF. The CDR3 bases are TGTGCCAGCAGTTTTGGGGCGCGAGGCTACACCTTC.

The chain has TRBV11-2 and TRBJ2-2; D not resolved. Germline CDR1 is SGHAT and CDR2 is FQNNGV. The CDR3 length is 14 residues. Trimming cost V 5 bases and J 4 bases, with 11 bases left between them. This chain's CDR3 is CASSLFGITGELFF. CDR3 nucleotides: TGTGCCAGCAGCCTCTTTGGGATCACCGGGGAGCTGTTTTTT.

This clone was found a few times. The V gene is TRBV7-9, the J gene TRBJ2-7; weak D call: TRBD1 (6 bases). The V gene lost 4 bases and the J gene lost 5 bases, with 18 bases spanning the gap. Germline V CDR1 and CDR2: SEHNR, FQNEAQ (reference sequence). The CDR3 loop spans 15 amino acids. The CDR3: CASSSPSVGADEQYF. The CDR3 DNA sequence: TGTGCCAGCAGCTCTCCATCGGTGGGGGCAGACGAGCAGTACTTC.

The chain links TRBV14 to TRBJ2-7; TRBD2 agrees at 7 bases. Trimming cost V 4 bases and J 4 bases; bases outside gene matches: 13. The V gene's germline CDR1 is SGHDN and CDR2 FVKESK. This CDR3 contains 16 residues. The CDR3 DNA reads TGTGCCAGCAGCCCTCGGGGAGGGTGGCCCACTTACGAGCAGTACTTC. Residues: CASSPRGGWPTYEQYF.

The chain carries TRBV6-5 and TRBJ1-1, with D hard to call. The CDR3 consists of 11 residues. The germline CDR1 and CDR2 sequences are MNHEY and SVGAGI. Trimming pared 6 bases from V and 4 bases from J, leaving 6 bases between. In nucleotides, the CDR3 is TGTGCCAGCAGCTTGGGCACTGAAGCTTTCTTT. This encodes CASSLGTEAFF.

CDR3 in DNA: TGTGCCAGCAGCCCCCTCTTTGGTACGGGGACAGATACGCAGTATTTT. This translates into CASSPLFGTGTDTQYF. V is TRBV7-2 and J is TRBJ2-3, with D possibly matching TRBD2 (5 bases). The CDR3 runs to 16 residues. Germline V lookup: CDR1 SGHTA, CDR2 FQGNSA. Between the trimmed V and J ends, which lost 5 bases and 3 bases, there was a span of 18 bases.

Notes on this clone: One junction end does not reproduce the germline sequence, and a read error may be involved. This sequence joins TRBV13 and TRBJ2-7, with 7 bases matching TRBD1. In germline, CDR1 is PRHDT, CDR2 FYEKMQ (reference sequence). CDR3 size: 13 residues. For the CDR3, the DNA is TGTGCCAGCAGCCTAGGGGGCCTCTACGAGCAGTACTTC. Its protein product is CASSLGGLYEQYF.

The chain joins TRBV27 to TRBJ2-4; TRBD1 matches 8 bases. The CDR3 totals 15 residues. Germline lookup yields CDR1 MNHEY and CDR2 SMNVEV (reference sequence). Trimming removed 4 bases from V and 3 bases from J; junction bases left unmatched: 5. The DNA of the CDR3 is TGTGCCAGCAGTTCCCCCGGGACAGGCAAAAACATTCAGTACTTC. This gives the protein CASSSPGTGKNIQYF.

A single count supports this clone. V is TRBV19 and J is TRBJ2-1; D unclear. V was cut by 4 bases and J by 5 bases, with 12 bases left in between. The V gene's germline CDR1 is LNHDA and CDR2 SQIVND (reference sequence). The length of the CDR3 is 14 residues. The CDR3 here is CASSTRTRHNEQFF. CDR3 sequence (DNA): TGTGCCAGTAGTACCCGGACCCGTCACAATGAGCAGTTCTTC.

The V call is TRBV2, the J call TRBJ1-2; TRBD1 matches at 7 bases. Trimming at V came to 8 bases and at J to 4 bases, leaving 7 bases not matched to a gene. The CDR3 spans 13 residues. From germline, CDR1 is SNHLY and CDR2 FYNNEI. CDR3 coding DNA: TGTGCCAGCGAGGGGGGGACAGTCTATGGCTACACCTTC. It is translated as CASEGGTVYGYTF.

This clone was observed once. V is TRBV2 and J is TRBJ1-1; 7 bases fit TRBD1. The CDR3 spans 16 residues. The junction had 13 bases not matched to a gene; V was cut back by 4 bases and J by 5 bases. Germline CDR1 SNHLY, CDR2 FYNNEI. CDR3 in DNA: TGTGCCAGCAGTGGAATCCCGACAGGGCGAAAGACTGAAGCTTTCTTT. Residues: CASSGIPTGRKTEAFF.

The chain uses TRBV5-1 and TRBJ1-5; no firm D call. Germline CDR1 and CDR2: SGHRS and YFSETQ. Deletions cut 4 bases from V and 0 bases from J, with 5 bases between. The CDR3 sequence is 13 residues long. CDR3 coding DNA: TGCGCCAGCAGCGCGGATAGCAATCAGCCCCAGCATTTT. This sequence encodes CASSADSNQPQHF.

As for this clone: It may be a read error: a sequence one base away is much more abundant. The CDR3 reads CASSPNRDQLQHF. For the CDR3, the DNA is TGTGCCAGCTCACCAAACAGGGATCAGCTCCAGCATTTT. The V and J genes are TRBV18 and TRBJ1-5; D may be TRBD1 (6 bases). The CDR3 totals 13 residues. Looked up from germline, CDR1 is KGHSH and CDR2 is LQKENI.

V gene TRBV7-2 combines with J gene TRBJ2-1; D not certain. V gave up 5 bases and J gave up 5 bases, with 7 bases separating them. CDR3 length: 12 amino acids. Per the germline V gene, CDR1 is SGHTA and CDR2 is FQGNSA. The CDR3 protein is CASSPWDNEQFF. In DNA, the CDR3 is TGTGCCAGCAGCCCGTGGGACAATGAGCAGTTCTTC. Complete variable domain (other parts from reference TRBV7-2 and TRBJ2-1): GAGVSQSPSNKVTEKGKDVELRCDPISGHTALYWYRQSLGQGLEFLIYFQGNSAPDKSGLPSDRFSAERTGGSVSTLTIQRTQQEDSAVYLCASSPWDNEQFFGPGTRLTVL.

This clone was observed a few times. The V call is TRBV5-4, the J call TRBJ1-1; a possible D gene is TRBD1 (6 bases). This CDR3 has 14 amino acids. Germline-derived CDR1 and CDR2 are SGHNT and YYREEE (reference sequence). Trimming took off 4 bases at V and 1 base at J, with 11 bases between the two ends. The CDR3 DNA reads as TGTGCCAGCAGCACCCGGGGGCCGAACACTGAAGCTTTCTTT. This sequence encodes CASSTRGPNTEAFF. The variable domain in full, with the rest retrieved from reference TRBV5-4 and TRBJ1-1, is ETGVTQSPTHLIKTRGQQVTLRCSSQSGHNTVSWYQQALGQGPQFIFQYYREEENGRGNFPPRFSGLQFPNYSSELNVNALELDDSALYLCASSTRGPNTEAFFGQGTRLTVV.

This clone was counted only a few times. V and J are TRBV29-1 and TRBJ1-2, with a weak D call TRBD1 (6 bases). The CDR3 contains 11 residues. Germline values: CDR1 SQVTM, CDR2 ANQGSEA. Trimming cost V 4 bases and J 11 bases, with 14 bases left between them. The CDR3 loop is CSVVGGLGYTF. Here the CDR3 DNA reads TGCAGCGTTGTAGGGGGTTTAGGTTACACCTTC.

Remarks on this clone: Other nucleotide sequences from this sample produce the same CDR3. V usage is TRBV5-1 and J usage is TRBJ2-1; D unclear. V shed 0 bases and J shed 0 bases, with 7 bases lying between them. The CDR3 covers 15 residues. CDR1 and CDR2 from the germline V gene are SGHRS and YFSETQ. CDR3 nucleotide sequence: TGCGCCAGCAGCTTGGAGGCTAGCTCCTACAATGAGCAGTTCTTC. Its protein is CASSLEASSYNEQFF.

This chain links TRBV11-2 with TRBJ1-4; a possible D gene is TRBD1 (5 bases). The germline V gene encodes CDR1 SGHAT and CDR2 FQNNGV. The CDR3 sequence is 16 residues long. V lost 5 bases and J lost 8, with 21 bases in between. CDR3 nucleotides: TGTGCCAGCAGCCCCCGTTTCGGGGGGATGTGGGAAAAACTGTTTTTT. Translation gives CASSPRFGGMWEKLFF.

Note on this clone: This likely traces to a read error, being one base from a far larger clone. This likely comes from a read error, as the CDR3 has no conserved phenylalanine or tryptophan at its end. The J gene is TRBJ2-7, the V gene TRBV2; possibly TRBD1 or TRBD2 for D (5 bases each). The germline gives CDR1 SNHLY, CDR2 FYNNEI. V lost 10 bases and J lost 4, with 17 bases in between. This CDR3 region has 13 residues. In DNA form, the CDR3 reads TGTGCCACGTTCGGGACGCCAGAGTACGAGCAGTACTAC. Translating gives CATFGTPEYEQYY.

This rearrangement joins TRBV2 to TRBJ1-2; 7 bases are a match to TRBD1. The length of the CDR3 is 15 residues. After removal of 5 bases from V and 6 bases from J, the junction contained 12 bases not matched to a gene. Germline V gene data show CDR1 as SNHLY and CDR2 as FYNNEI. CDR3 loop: CASSIHGTVVDGYTF. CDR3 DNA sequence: TGTGCCAGCAGTATACACGGGACAGTCGTCGATGGCTACACCTTC.

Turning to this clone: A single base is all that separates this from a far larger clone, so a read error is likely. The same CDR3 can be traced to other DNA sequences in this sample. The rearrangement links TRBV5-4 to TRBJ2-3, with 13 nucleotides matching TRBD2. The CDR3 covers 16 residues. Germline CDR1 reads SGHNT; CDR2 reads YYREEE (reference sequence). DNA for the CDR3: TGTGCCAGCAGCGTGGGACTAGCGGGGAGCACGGATACGCAGTATTTT. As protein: CASSVGLAGSTDTQYF. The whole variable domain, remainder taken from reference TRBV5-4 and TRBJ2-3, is ETGVTQSPTHLIKTRGQQVTLRCSSQSGHNTVSWYQQALGQGPQFIFQYYREEENGRGNFPPRFSGLQFPNYSSELNVNALELDDSALYLCASSVGLAGSTDTQYFGPGTRLTVL.